Shown below are 29 T cell receptor beta chains from a single sample sequenced in a study of cytomegalovirus exposure and HLA in healthy donors. Amplification used 60 Vbeta primers and 13 Jbeta primers. Clones were sequenced by immunoSEQ multiplex PCR, and TCRdb holds only the in-frame ones, with some missing. The profile shows roughly 98,000 clones, about 81% of them singletons. Sequenced sample: PBMCs. These receptors were taken from a man aged 40-55 years in good health and CMV-seronegative.

The rearrangement joins TRBV5-1 to TRBJ1-2; no definite D call. This CDR3 has 15 amino acids. CDR1 and CDR2 from the germline V gene are SGHRS and YFSETQ. V shed 1 base and J shed 11 bases, with 21 bases lying between them. The CDR3 sequence: CASSLPADSGSRYTF. For the CDR3, the DNA is TGCGCCAGCAGCTTGCCGGCGGATAGCGGATCGAGGTACACCTTC.

The J gene is TRBJ1-6, the V gene TRBV4-1; D is uncertain. Trimming shortened V by 4 bases and J by 14 bases, and 15 bases separated the two germline ends. This CDR3 has 13 amino acids. CDR1 is MGHRA and CDR2 is YSYEKL in the germline V gene. CDR3 sequence (DNA): TGCGCCAGCAGCCCTGGCGGAGTTCCAGCCCTCCACTTT. It specifies CASSPGGVPALHF.

The chain has TRBV4-1 and TRBJ2-3, with 8 positions matching TRBD2. The CDR3 runs 16 residues. CDR1 and CDR2 from the germline V gene are MGHRA and YSYEKL. Trimming took 1 base from V and 6 from J; bases not matched to a gene: 9. The CDR3 here is CASSQGLAFPTDTQYF. The CDR3, as DNA: TGCGCCAGCAGCCAAGGACTAGCGTTCCCTACGGATACGCAGTATTTT.

A note on this clone: Mismatch with germline at one junction end may stem from a read error. The rearrangement joins TRBV7-9 to TRBJ2-1, with TRBD2 matching over 9 bases. The CDR3 is 16 amino acids. CDR1 and CDR2 (germline): SEHNR, FQNEAQ (reference sequence). The CDR3 spells CSSSYLTSGAGNEQFF. CDR3 bases: TGTTCCAGCAGCTACCTGACTAGCGGAGCTGGCAATGAGCAGTTCTTC. The entire variable domain, with the rest obtained from reference TRBV7-9 and TRBJ2-1, is as follows: DTGVSQNPRHKITKRGQNVTFRCDPISEHNRLYWYRQTLGQGPEFLTYFQNEAQLEKSRLLSDRFSAERPKGSFSTLEIQRTEQGDSAMYLCSSSYLTSGAGNEQFFGPGTRLTVL.

The chain is built from TRBV6-1 and TRBJ1-2, with TRBD1 matching over 7 bases. This CDR3 spans 13 amino acids. CDR1 and CDR2 (germline): MNHNS, SASEGT. The junction had 5 bases not matched to a gene; V was cut back by 2 bases and J by 8 bases. Here the CDR3 reads CASSEIVTGGYTF. The CDR3 DNA reads as TGTGCCAGCAGTGAAATTGTGACAGGGGGCTACACCTTC.

Turning to this clone: The sample carries other DNA sequences with the same CDR3. This sequence joins TRBV15 and TRBJ2-6; no clear D gene. The V and J ends lost 9 bases and 0 bases respectively, with 6 bases between them. The CDR3 is made up of 13 amino acids. In germline, CDR1 is LNHNV, CDR2 YYDKDF (reference sequence). In nucleotides, the CDR3 is TGTGCCACGCTTAGCTCTGGGGCCAACGTCCTGACTTTC. Translation gives CATLSSGANVLTF.

This chain links TRBV7-2 with TRBJ2-7; D possibly corresponds to TRBD2 (5 bases). CDR1 is SGHTA, CDR2 FQGNSA, per germline. The CDR3 totals 13 residues. The ends were cut back, 7 bases at V and 1 base at J, with 11 bases in the middle. The CDR3 DNA follows: TGTGCCAGCAAAGGAGGCCATTCCTACGAGCAGTACTTC. Translated, it gives CASKGGHSYEQYF.

Only a few counts were recorded for this clone. This sequence joins TRBV10-3 and TRBJ2-7; D is ambiguous. CDR1 is ENHRY and CDR2 is SYGVKD in the germline V gene. The CDR3 sequence is 11 residues long. V lost 10 bases and J 3 bases, leaving 10 bases between the germline ends. The CDR3 DNA follows: TGTGCCACCCGGGTGGACTACGAGCAGTACTTC. Amino acids: CATRVDYEQYF.

The chain combines TRBV7-2 with TRBJ2-2; D uncertain. There are 18 residues in the CDR3. V lost 1 base and J lost 0, with 15 bases in between. Germline CDR1 SGHTA, CDR2 FQGNSA. The CDR3 region is CASSLVFQRSPNTGELFF. The CDR3 nucleotides read TGTGCCAGCAGCTTAGTTTTCCAGCGTAGCCCGAACACCGGGGAGCTGTTTTTT. The variable domain in full, completed from reference TRBV7-2 and TRBJ2-2, reads GAGVSQSPSNKVTEKGKDVELRCDPISGHTALYWYRQSLGQGLEFLIYFQGNSAPDKSGLPSDRFSAERTGGSVSTLTIQRTQQEDSAVYLCASSLVFQRSPNTGELFFGEGSRLTVL.

As for this clone: At one end the junction does not follow the germline gene, possibly because of a read error. The chain joins TRBV5-1 to TRBJ2-5, with 8 bases identical to TRBD2. Germline V lookup: CDR1 SGHRS, CDR2 YFSETQ. The CDR3 runs to 14 residues. This chain's CDR3 is CASSKLAVQETQHF. DNA for the CDR3: TGCGCCAGCAGCAAACTAGCGGTCCAAGAGACCCAGCACTTC.

This chain links TRBV6-5 with TRBJ1-2; D is perhaps TRBD1 (6 bases). Germline CDR1 reads MNHEY; CDR2 reads SVGAGI. This CDR3 spans 14 amino acids. Trimming pared 0 bases from V and 4 bases from J, leaving 9 bases between. The CDR3: CASSYSGRGYGYTF. The CDR3 DNA reads TGTGCCAGCAGTTACTCGGGCAGGGGCTATGGCTACACCTTC.

This clone came up a few times. This chain connects TRBV4-1 to TRBJ2-7, with 7 bases fitting TRBD1. Germline V gene lookup returns CDR1 MGHRA and CDR2 YSYEKL. V was pared by 0 bases and J by 3 bases, with 5 bases of the junction left unmatched. The CDR3 extends over 15 amino acids. The CDR3, as DNA: TGCGCCAGCAGCCAAGAGGGGCAGGGGGACTACGAGCAGTACTTC. Protein sequence: CASSQEGQGDYEQYF.

This clone appeared a few times. The chain uses TRBV25-1 and TRBJ1-2; D may be TRBD1 (5 bases). CDR1 is MGHDK, CDR2 SYGVNS, per germline. This CDR3 contains 11 residues. The V end was cut by 5 bases, the J end by 8 bases, with 9 bases between. The CDR3 spells CASSTGLGYTF. The CDR3, as DNA: TGTGCCAGCAGTACAGGTCTAGGCTACACCTTC.

This clone was counted a single time. The chain joins TRBV19 to TRBJ2-2; tentatively, D is TRBD1 (5 bases). This CDR3 is 16 amino acids long. V lost 7 bases to trimming and J lost 2 bases, with 17 bases between them. The germline CDR1 and CDR2 sequences are LNHDA and SQIVND (reference sequence). For the CDR3, the DNA is TGTGCCAGTACCTATAAACGACAGACCAACACCGGGGAGCTGTTTTTT. Protein sequence: CASTYKRQTNTGELFF.

This chain links TRBV28 with TRBJ2-2; D is possibly TRBD2 (5 bases). Germline CDR1 is MDHEN and CDR2 is SYDVKM. The CDR3 loop spans 13 amino acids. Trimming stripped 4 bases from V and 6 bases from J, with 9 bases between. CDR3 in DNA: TGTGCCAGCAGTTCACTAGTACCCGGGGAGCTGTTTTTT. Translation gives CASSSLVPGELFF. Full variable domain (rest looked up from reference TRBV28 and TRBJ2-2): DVKVTQSSRYLVKRTGEKVFLECVQDMDHENMFWYRQDPGLGLRLIYFSYDVKMKEKGDIPEGYSVSREKKERFSLILESASTNQTSMYLCASSSLVPGELFFGEGSRLTVL.

The V call is TRBV7-9, the J call TRBJ1-4, with 7 positions matching TRBD1. This CDR3 contains 15 residues. Germline CDR1 is SEHNR and CDR2 is FQNEAQ (reference sequence). V gave up 5 bases and J gave up 5 bases; unmatched junction bases: 8. This CDR3 reads CASSLGDRENEKLFF. Written as DNA, the CDR3 is TGTGCCAGCAGCCTGGGGGACAGAGAAAATGAAAAACTGTTTTTT.

J is TRBJ2-2 and V is TRBV10-2; 10 bases match TRBD2. Per germline, CDR1 WSHSY and CDR2 SAAADI. V lost 8 bases, J lost 0 bases, and 6 bases stayed unmatched. The CDR3 length is 16 residues. As DNA, the CDR3 is TGCGCCAGCGGGCTAGCGGGGGCCCCGAACACCGGGGAGCTGTTTTTT. Its translation: CASGLAGAPNTGELFF.

This clone was observed a single time. This sequence joins TRBV6-1 and TRBJ2-5; 13 bases line up with TRBD2. Germline-derived CDR1 and CDR2 are MNHNS and SASEGT. This CDR3 spans 16 amino acids. V gave up 3 bases and J gave up 5 bases; unmatched junction bases: 6. The CDR3 loop reads CASSDRTSGGSETQYF. In nucleotides, the CDR3 is TGTGCCAGCAGTGACAGGACTAGCGGGGGTTCTGAGACCCAGTACTTC.

The chain links TRBV2 to TRBJ2-7, with TRBD1 identical over 8 bases. The CDR3 loop spans 15 amino acids. Trimming took 6 bases from V and 1 from J; bases not matched to a gene: 8. CDR1 and CDR2 from the germline V gene are SNHLY and FYNNEI. The CDR3: CASRPGQGQSYEQYF. The CDR3 DNA follows: TGTGCCAGCAGACCTGGACAGGGTCAATCCTACGAGCAGTACTTC.

This chain links TRBV28 with TRBJ1-4; 9 bases are shared with TRBD1. The CDR3 contains 16 residues. CDR1 is MDHEN and CDR2 is SYDVKM in the germline V gene. Losses at the gene ends were 5 bases for V and 5 bases for J; bases not matched to a gene: 9. This CDR3 reads CASSPWQTGGNEKLFF. The CDR3 DNA is TGTGCCAGCAGTCCGTGGCAGACAGGGGGAAATGAAAAACTGTTTTTT.

This clone has only one observation. CDR3 sequence reads: CASSTEETQYF. The CDR3 DNA reads as TGTGCCAGCAGCACTGAAGAGACCCAGTACTTC. The V gene is TRBV2, the J gene TRBJ2-5; D not resolved. Trimming removed 6 bases from V and 3 bases from J, with 5 bases in between. This CDR3 region has 11 residues. Germline V CDR1 and CDR2: SNHLY, FYNNEI.

This chain's CDR3 is CASSISGTLGAHEQYF. Written as DNA, the CDR3 is TGTGCCAGTAGTATAAGCGGGACACTGGGGGCTCACGAGCAGTACTTC. J is TRBJ2-7 and V is TRBV19; possible D gene TRBD2, 7 bases. CDR1 is LNHDA, CDR2 SQIVND, per germline (reference sequence). V lost 2 bases and J lost 5, with 19 bases in between. The CDR3 runs to 16 residues.

The V and J genes are TRBV10-1 and TRBJ2-1; 9 nucleotides match TRBD2. Germline V lookup: CDR1 WNHNN, CDR2 SYGVQD (reference sequence). There are 15 residues in the CDR3. V was clipped by 5 bases and J by 3 bases; unmatched bases: 5. The CDR3 spells CASSKSGGIYNEQFF. CDR3 in DNA: TGCGCCAGCAGTAAAAGCGGGGGGATCTACAATGAGCAGTTCTTC.

The gene calls are TRBV11-2 and TRBJ1-4, with D maybe TRBD1 (6 bases). Germline V lookup: CDR1 SGHAT, CDR2 FQNNGV. The CDR3 sequence is 14 residues long. V dropped 5 bases and J dropped 7 bases, with 14 bases sitting between them. CDR3 bases: TGTGCCAGCAGCGCAGGGGACGCCGTTGAAAAACTGTTTTTT. It codes for CASSAGDAVEKLFF.

V and J are TRBV7-3 and TRBJ2-1, with 7 bases that match TRBD2. V shed 5 bases and J 6 bases; nucleotides not matched to a gene: 13. CDR1 and CDR2 (germline): SGHTA, FQGTGA. The CDR3 is made up of 16 amino acids. The chain's CDR3 is CASSPMGSGVFNEQFF. As DNA, the CDR3 is TGTGCCAGCAGCCCCATGGGAAGCGGGGTCTTCAATGAGCAGTTCTTC.

The chain joins TRBV28 to TRBJ2-5, with D tentatively TRBD1 (6 bases). The V end was cut by 2 bases, the J end by 4 bases, with 11 bases between. The germline CDR1 and CDR2 sequences are MDHEN and SYDVKM. The CDR3 runs to 14 residues. CDR3 nucleotides: TGTGCCAGCAGTTTAATTCAGGGGAGAGAGACCCAGTACTTC. Translated: CASSLIQGRETQYF.

This sequence joins TRBV29-1 and TRBJ1-2; D is uncertain. Germline V gene sequence: CDR1 SQVTM, CDR2 ANQGSEA. The CDR3 runs to 9 residues. Trimming removed 4 bases at V and 7 bases at J, with 4 bases between. This chain's CDR3 is CSVAGGYTF. The CDR3 DNA is TGCAGCGTTGCAGGTGGCTACACCTTC.

The chain has TRBV7-4 and TRBJ2-5; D perhaps matches TRBD2 (7 bases). The CDR3 is 15 amino acids. V lost 2 bases and J 5 bases, leaving 15 bases between the germline ends. The germline V gene encodes CDR1 SGHVT and CDR2 SQSDAQ. Here the CDR3 reads CASSLLSGGPETQYF. The CDR3 DNA is TGTGCCAGCAGCTTATTGTCGGGGGGCCCCGAGACCCAGTACTTC.

The chain recombines TRBV6-1 with TRBJ1-2, with D maybe TRBD1 (6 bases). CDR1 is MNHNS and CDR2 is SASEGT in the germline V gene. V dropped 6 bases and J dropped 5 bases, with 16 bases sitting between them. The CDR3 is 14 residues long. The CDR3 reads CASRKQGEGYGYTF. CDR3 DNA sequence: TGTGCCAGCAGGAAACAGGGTGAAGGATATGGCTACACCTTC.